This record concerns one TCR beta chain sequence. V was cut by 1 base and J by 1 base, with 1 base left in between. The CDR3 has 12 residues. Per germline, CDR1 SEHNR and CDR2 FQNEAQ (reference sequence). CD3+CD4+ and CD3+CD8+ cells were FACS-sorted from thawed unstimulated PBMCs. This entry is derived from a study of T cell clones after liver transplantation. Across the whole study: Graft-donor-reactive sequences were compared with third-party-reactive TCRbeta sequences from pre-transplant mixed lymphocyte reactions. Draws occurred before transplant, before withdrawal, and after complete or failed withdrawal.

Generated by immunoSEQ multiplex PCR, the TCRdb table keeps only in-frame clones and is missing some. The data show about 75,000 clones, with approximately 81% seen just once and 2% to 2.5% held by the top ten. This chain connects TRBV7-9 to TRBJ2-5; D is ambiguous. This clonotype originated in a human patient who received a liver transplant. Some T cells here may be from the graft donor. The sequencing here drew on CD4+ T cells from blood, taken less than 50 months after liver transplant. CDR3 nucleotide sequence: TGTGCCAGCAGCTTAGGCCAAGAGACCCAGTACTTC. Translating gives CASSLGQETQYF.